This T cell receptor (beta chain) was documented in a study of regulatory T cells in long-lasting Graves disease. This clonotype showed up just a few times. V lost 8 bases to trimming and J lost 4 bases, with 12 bases between them. Germline V gene lookup returns CDR1 MNHNS and CDR2 SASEGT. The CDR3 totals 13 residues. CDR3-region Arm-PCR and iRepertoire HTBI primers produced the TCR beta libraries. MiXCR, applied by TCRdb to the multiplex PCR reads, yields one record per CDR3 protein. The sample includes just over 600,000 distinct CDR3 sequences, about 15% of them seen just once. Documented time point: newly diagnosed GD, antithyroid drugs for less than 3 months. PBMC RNA served as the TCR library source. These data were also filed under a second study, of T cells in Graves' hyperthyroidism and ophthalmopathy. In that study: Not enrolled were patients with uncontrolled infection, other autoimmune disease, pregnancy or lactation.

The rearrangement uses TRBV6-1 and TRBJ1-3; D call uncertain. The receptor was isolated from a woman between 25 and 40 years old with Graves disease. The sequenced sample was peripheral blood mononuclear cells (PBMCs), obtained at new diagnosis, from a patient treated with antithyroid drugs. The CDR3 loop reads CASGVSRGNTIYF. The CDR3 DNA reads as TGTGCCAGCGGCGTCAGTAGAGGAAACACCATATATTTT.